What follows is one T cell receptor (beta chain) and its context. Per the original methods: Amplification of reference gene primers provided the estimated nucleated cell counts. Method: immunoSEQ multiplex PCR; TCRdb's copy keeps in-frame clones and lacks some. V and J calls and clone size come straight from that table; D and trimming were deduced from the DNA. The table has 55,000 to 75,000 clones, just over 85% seen once; the top ten hold more than 2.5%. This CDR3 comprises 17 residues. This sample is drawn from a study of blood T cell repertoires in COVID-19. As for the study in general: The study drew acute and convalescent COVID-19 samples from the United States, Italy and Spain.

The sequencing sample was made of peripheral blood. The sequence was obtained from a man aged 50-60 years with active COVID-19. This chain links TRBV21-1 with TRBJ2-7; TRBD1 reflects the table's D call only, with no check against the DNA. TRBV21-1 is tagged as a pseudogene. For the CDR3, the DNA is TGTGCCAGCAGCCTCCTACCCCCGGGACAGGGCTCCTACGAGCAGTACTTC. Translating it yields CASSLLPPGQGSYEQYF.